These T cell receptor beta chains were read from a single sample in a study of T cells in Graves' hyperthyroidism and ophthalmopathy. Each CDR3 protein is one row after TCRdb ran MiXCR on the multiplex PCR reads. This sample yields about 210,000 distinct CDR3 sequences, of which under 20% are seen a single time; approximately 50% belongs to the top ten. What was sequenced was blood. All receptors come from a middle-aged man with Graves' hyperthyroidism. The CDR3 runs from the conserved cysteine through the conserved F or W. A D gene is named only where the DNA matches it firmly. Only part of the rows carry a size: once, few, many, or a class if the clone is expanded.

V gene	D gene	J gene	clone size	CDR3 protein	CDR3 DNA
TRBV28	.	TRBJ2-3	many	CASTQPFSGDTDTQYF	TGTGCCAGTACCCAACCATTCTCAGGCGACACAGATACGCAGTATTTT
TRBV2	TRBD2	TRBJ2-3	.	CASSRTSGGLDTQYF	TGTGCCAGCAGTCGTACTAGCGGGGGCTTAGATACGCAGTATTTT
TRBV5-1	.	TRBJ2-1	many	CASSLDYAYNEQFF	TGCGCCAGCAGCTTGGATTACGCCTACAATGAGCAGTTCTTC
TRBV4-3	.	TRBJ1-2	.	CASSQGAGYTF	TGCGCCAGCAGCCAAGGGGCGGGCTACACCTTC
TRBV3-1	.	TRBJ2-5	many	CASTVGGDWYF	TGTGCCAGCACCGTAGGGGGTGATTGGTACTTC
TRBV12-3/TRBV12-4	TRBD2	TRBJ2-5	many	CASRLAGDQETQYF	TGTGCCAGCAGACTAGCGGGGGACCAAGAGACCCAGTACTTC
TRBV20-1	.	TRBJ2-1	many	CSAGGFRVRGNEQFF	TGCAGTGCTGGGGGGTTTCGGGTAAGAGGGAATGAGCAGTTCTTC
TRBV28	.	TRBJ2-7	many	CASSTPITGTAFEQYF	TGTGCCAGCAGTACCCCGATTACGGGGACGGCTTTCGAGCAGTACTTC
TRBV11-2	.	TRBJ2-7	many	CASSLEEGYEQYF	TGTGCCAGCAGCTTAGAAGAAGGCTACGAGCAGTACTTC
TRBV6-7	.	TRBJ1-1	.	CASAELNTEAFF	TGTGCCAGCGCCGAACTGAACACTGAAGCTTTCTTT
TRBV2	TRBD1	TRBJ2-5	many	CASRAQTGSGETQYF	TGTGCCAGCAGAGCCCAGACAGGGTCTGGAGAGACCCAGTACTTC
TRBV3-1	.	TRBJ2-7	few	CASSHVADSYEQYF	TGTGCCAGCAGCCATGTGGCGGATTCCTACGAGCAGTACTTC
TRBV29-1	.	TRBJ2-2	few	CSFRHYTGELFF	TGCAGCTTCCGACACTACACCGGGGAGCTGTTTTTT
TRBV18	TRBD1	TRBJ1-1	many	CASSPWDRGYTEAFF	TGTGCCAGCTCACCCTGGGACAGGGGTTACACTGAAGCTTTCTTT
TRBV7-2	.	TRBJ2-5	.	CASSPSARETQYF	TGTGCCAGCAGCCCGTCGGCTCGAGAGACCCAGTACTTC
TRBV7-8	.	TRBJ2-5	many	CASSFFVGEETQYF	TGTGCCAGCAGCTTTTTCGTGGGGGAAGAGACCCAGTACTTC
TRBV7-9	.	TRBJ1-1	.	CVSRRDRTEAFF	TGTGTCAGCAGACGTGACAGAACTGAAGCTTTCTTT
TRBV11-2	TRBD2	TRBJ2-1	many	CASRKYSGRSYNEQFF	TGTGCCAGCAGGAAATATAGCGGGCGCTCCTACAATGAGCAGTTCTTC
TRBV12-3/TRBV12-4	.	TRBJ1-1	many	CASSLALGAAGDTEAFF	TGTGCCAGCAGTTTAGCTCTGGGGGCGGCGGGGGACACTGAAGCTTTCTTT
TRBV6-1	.	TRBJ2-1	.	CASSVGGANNEQFF	TGTGCCAGCAGTGTGGGGGGAGCAAACAATGAGCAGTTCTTC
TRBV3-1	TRBD2	TRBJ2-1	many	CASSQEAGGLDEQFF	TGTGCCAGCAGCCAAGAAGCGGGAGGCCTAGATGAGCAGTTCTTC
TRBV15	.	TRBJ1-6	.	CATSRAVASPLHF	TGTGCCACCAGCAGAGCCGTAGCCTCACCCCTCCACTTT
TRBV11-3	.	TRBJ2-7	few	CASSHWRESSYEQYF	TGTGCCAGCAGCCATTGGAGGGAAAGCTCCTACGAGCAGTACTTC
TRBV28	TRBD2	TRBJ2-7	many	CASSRLGLAGARGNYEQYF	TGTGCCAGCAGTCGACTGGGACTAGCGGGTGCAAGGGGTAACTACGAGCAGTACTTC
TRBV20-1	TRBD2	TRBJ2-1	.	CSARETSGSYEQFF	TGCAGTGCTAGAGAGACTAGCGGGAGTTATGAGCAGTTCTTC
TRBV7-9	TRBD1	TRBJ2-7	few	CASSLETGSSYEQYF	TGTGCCAGCAGCTTAGAGACAGGGAGCTCCTACGAGCAGTACTTC
TRBV15	.	TRBJ2-2	.	CATNGQNTGELFF	TGTGCCACCAACGGTCAGAACACCGGGGAGCTGTTTTTT
TRBV30	.	TRBJ1-6	many	CAWRYYENSPLHF	TGTGCCTGGAGATATTATGAAAATTCACCCCTCCACTTT
TRBV28	TRBD1	TRBJ2-5	many	CASIRDRDQETQYF	TGTGCCAGCATACGGGACAGGGACCAAGAGACCCAGTACTTC
TRBV7-9	.	TRBJ1-2	few	CASAGGGAGYGYTF	TGTGCCAGCGCCGGGGGAGGGGCGGGCTATGGCTACACCTTC
TRBV5-1	TRBD1	TRBJ2-3	few	CASSLRDRHTDTQYF	TGCGCCAGCAGCCTGAGGGACAGACACACAGATACGCAGTATTTT
TRBV12-3/TRBV12-4	.	TRBJ1-5	many	CASSLGGEWVNQPQHF	TGTGCCAGCAGTTTAGGGGGGGAATGGGTCAATCAGCCCCAGCATTTT
TRBV19	TRBD2	TRBJ2-3	few	CASSLRPGLAYGDTQYF	TGTGCCAGTAGTCTCCGCCCGGGACTAGCGTATGGAGATACGCAGTATTTT
TRBV6-1	.	TRBJ2-5	many	CASSALQGGETQYF	TGTGCCAGCAGTGCCCTCCAGGGAGGAGAGACCCAGTACTTC
TRBV30	.	TRBJ1-1	many	CAWSGQGILEAFF	TGTGCCTGGAGTGGGCAGGGGATTCTTGAAGCTTTCTTT
TRBV14	.	TRBJ1-1	few	CASSQSENTEAFF	TGTGCCAGCAGCCAGTCGGAGAACACTGAAGCTTTCTTT
TRBV6-1	TRBD1	TRBJ2-7	many	CASSEALRGAGGRGEQYF	TGTGCCAGCAGTGAAGCGCTTCGAGGGGCAGGGGGAAGGGGCGAGCAGTACTTC
TRBV7-2	.	TRBJ2-1	many	CASSPAGSYNEQFF	TGTGCCAGCAGCCCAGCGGGCTCCTACAATGAGCAGTTCTTC
TRBV20-1	TRBD1	TRBJ1-2	few	CSASQGAQINGYTF	TGCAGTGCTAGTCAGGGGGCGCAAATCAATGGCTACACCTTC
TRBV30	TRBD2	TRBJ2-1	many	CAWATPGLAGPFSYNEQFF	TGTGCCTGGGCCACCCCCGGGCTAGCGGGCCCGTTTTCCTACAATGAGCAGTTCTTC
TRBV5-1	TRBD1	TRBJ2-5	.	CASSSQGTGMETQYF	TGCGCCAGCAGCTCCCAAGGGACAGGGATGGAGACCCAGTACTTC
TRBV11-2	TRBD2	TRBJ2-7	many	CASSLALAGVHEQYF	TGTGCCAGCAGCTTGGCGCTAGCGGGAGTCCACGAGCAGTACTTC
TRBV20-1	.	TRBJ1-2	.	CSARDLIGGHYGYTF	TGCAGTGCTAGAGATCTAATAGGTGGGCACTATGGCTACACCTTC
TRBV2	TRBD2	TRBJ2-2	.	CASRLTSANTGELFF	TGTGCCAGCAGACTAACTAGCGCTAACACCGGGGAGCTGTTTTTT
TRBV6-1	.	TRBJ2-6	few	CASSVSPSGANVLTF	TGTGCCAGCAGTGTCAGCCCCTCTGGGGCCAACGTCCTGACTTTC
TRBV10-3	.	TRBJ2-7	many	CAISQGGSYEQYF	TGTGCCATCTCACAGGGAGGCTCCTACGAGCAGTACTTC
TRBV10-3	.	TRBJ2-7	few	CAITHEPGHYEQYF	TGTGCCATCACCCACGAACCGGGGCACTACGAGCAGTACTTC
TRBV12-3/TRBV12-4	TRBD2	TRBJ2-3	many	CASSLELGAGSTDTQYF	TGTGCCAGCAGTTTAGAGTTGGGAGCGGGAAGCACAGATACGCAGTATTTT
TRBV27	.	TRBJ2-7	.	CASSPGTVYEQYF	TGTGCCAGCAGCCCCGGGACGGTTTACGAGCAGTACTTC
TRBV27	TRBD2	TRBJ2-1	few	CASSLSTSGSYNEQFF	TGTGCCAGCAGTTTATCGACTAGCGGCTCCTACAATGAGCAGTTCTTC
TRBV12-3/TRBV12-4	TRBD2	TRBJ2-3	few	CASRSSGSSTDTQYF	TGTGCCAGCAGGAGTAGCGGGAGCAGCACAGATACGCAGTATTTT
TRBV7-9	TRBD2	TRBJ2-3	many	CASSSGTSGRHTDTQYF	TGTGCCAGCAGCTCCGGGACTAGCGGGAGACATACAGATACGCAGTATTTT
TRBV5-8	.	TRBJ2-2	many	CASSLRLLNTGELFF	TGTGCCAGCAGCTTGAGGTTATTGAACACCGGGGAGCTGTTTTTT
TRBV5-1	.	TRBJ2-7	many	CASSLEFQGGHEQYF	TGCGCCAGCAGCTTGGAGTTCCAGGGGGGGCACGAGCAGTACTTC